This T cell receptor beta chain was recorded in a study of blood T cell repertoires in COVID-19. Turning to the study itself: The study drew acute and convalescent COVID-19 samples from the United States, Italy and Spain. Sources were T cells, B-cell-depleted T cells, or PBMCs; the material itself was cDNA or gDNA.

CDR1 is LNHNV and CDR2 is YYDKDF in the germline V gene (reference sequence). The CDR3 length is 16 residues. The J segment lost 1 base and the V segment lost 2 bases, leaving 4 bases of the junction unmatched. Authors' methods: Reference gene primer amplification yielded estimated nucleated cell counts. Profiled with immunoSEQ multiplex PCR; TCRdb holds only in-frame clones, not every one. The V and J calls and the clone size are those of that table, but D and trimming were determined from the DNA. The table shows more than 85,000 clones, with more than 90% occurring only once. The clonotype comes from a man aged 65-85 years with acute or convalescent COVID-19. The V call is TRBV15, the J call TRBJ2-3, with 9 bases aligning to TRBD1. Sequenced sample: peripheral blood. The CDR3 loop is CATSRRQGGGTDTQYF. The DNA of the CDR3 is TGTGCCACCAGCAGACGACAGGGGGGTGGCACAGATACGCAGTATTTT. Full variable domain (rest looked up from reference TRBV15 and TRBJ2-3): DAMVIQNPRYQVTQFGKPVTLSCSQTLNHNVMYWYQQKSSQAPKLLFHYYDKDFNNEADTPDNFQSRRPNTSFCFLDIRSPGLGDTAMYLCATSRRQGGGTDTQYFGPGTRLTVL.